The 11 T cell receptor beta chains listed next were all sequenced from one sample in a study of tumor-infiltrating lymphocytes in localized non-small cell lung cancer. Some clones are missing from TCRdb's copy, which holds only in-frame ones; the method was immunoSEQ multiplex PCR. The data contain about 14,000 clones, 75% to 85% of them singletons. Sequencing was performed on lung tumor tissue. Source of these receptors: a human donor with non-small cell lung cancer.

The chain couples TRBV18 to TRBJ1-1; 8 positions agree with TRBD1. V trimming: 4 bases; J trimming: 4 bases; junction bases outside the gene matches: 11. Germline lookup yields CDR1 KGHSH and CDR2 LQKENI. The CDR3 totals 16 residues. The CDR3 DNA reads as TGTGCCAGCTCACTCCAGTCAGGGGGCAGTGGCACTGAAGCTTTCTTT. It translates to CASSLQSGGSGTEAFF.

The chain carries TRBV18 and TRBJ2-7; 8 positions agree with TRBD1. Germline V lookup: CDR1 KGHSH, CDR2 LQKENI. Trimming took 6 bases from V and 6 from J; bases not matched to a gene: 4. This CDR3 has 12 amino acids. CDR3 sequence (DNA): TGTGCCAGCTCGAGACAGGGGTCCGAGCAGTACTTC. Translating gives CASSRQGSEQYF.

This clone appeared once. This sequence joins TRBV27 and TRBJ2-2, with 10 positions matching TRBD2. CDR1 and CDR2 from the germline V gene are MNHEY and SMNVEV (reference sequence). This CDR3 has 17 residues. With 3 bases clipped from V and 4 bases from J, the junction kept 8 bases outside the gene matches. CDR3 protein: CASSFGLAGDSTGELFF. CDR3 sequence (DNA): TGTGCCAGCAGTTTCGGGCTAGCGGGAGATAGCACCGGGGAGCTGTTTTTT.

The rearrangement joins TRBV2 to TRBJ2-3; 10 bases fit TRBD2. Per the germline V gene, CDR1 is SNHLY and CDR2 is FYNNEI. The CDR3 runs to 15 residues. The V segment lost 6 bases and the J segment 6 bases; nucleotides outside the gene matches: 9. The CDR3 protein is CASRKREGKMDTQYF. The DNA for the CDR3 is TGTGCCAGCAGGAAGCGGGAGGGTAAGATGGATACGCAGTATTTT.

V gene TRBV7-2 combines with J gene TRBJ2-1, with unresolved D. Germline CDR1 and CDR2: SGHTA and FQGNSA. V was cut by 0 bases and J by 4 bases, with 4 bases left in between. CDR3 length equals 13 residues. CDR3 sequence reads: CASSLAQYNEQFF. The CDR3 coding sequence is TGTGCCAGCAGCTTAGCACAATACAATGAGCAGTTCTTC.

The CDR3 reads CASGQESGETQYF. CDR3 sequence (DNA): TGTGCCAGCGGACAGGAGTCGGGAGAGACCCAGTACTTC. The chain couples TRBV2 to TRBJ2-5; 7 bases match TRBD1. Germline V gene lookup returns CDR1 SNHLY and CDR2 FYNNEI. V lost 8 bases and J lost 4; bases outside the gene matches: 7. The CDR3 loop spans 13 amino acids.

This rearrangement joins TRBV7-9 to TRBJ2-1; D not certain. The CDR3 sequence is 14 residues long. V was pared by 5 bases and J by 5 bases, with 13 bases between. Looked up from germline, CDR1 is SEHNR and CDR2 is FQNEAQ (reference sequence). The CDR3 region is CASSGSYYHNEQFF. The CDR3 nucleotides are TGTGCCAGCAGCGGAAGCTATTACCACAATGAGCAGTTCTTC.

The chain links TRBV19 to TRBJ1-5; a weak D match, TRBD1 (5 bases). The germline CDR1 and CDR2 sequences are LNHDA and SQIVND (reference sequence). CDR3 length: 15 amino acids. V gave up 0 bases and J gave up 6 bases, with 12 bases separating them. This chain's CDR3 is CASSIDHAGFQPQHF. In nucleotides, the CDR3 is TGTGCCAGTAGTATAGATCACGCAGGGTTTCAGCCCCAGCATTTT.

The chain employs TRBV5-6 and TRBJ2-1, with D uncertain. Germline V gives CDR1 SGHDT, CDR2 YYEEEE. The CDR3 sequence is 15 residues long. The V and J ends lost 2 bases and 0 bases respectively, with 9 bases between them. CDR3 residues: CASSLMTGSYNEQFF. Here the CDR3 DNA reads TGTGCCAGCAGCTTAATGACTGGCTCCTACAATGAGCAGTTCTTC.

In this sample, this clone turned up a few times. The chain employs TRBV20-1 and TRBJ1-2, with 8 positions matching TRBD1. This CDR3 is built from 11 residues. The V gene's germline CDR1 is DFQATT and CDR2 SNEGSKA (reference sequence). The trim removed 2 bases at V and 7 bases at J, leaving 0 bases unmatched. In nucleotides, the CDR3 is TGCAGTGCTAGACAGGGGGCTGGCTACACCTTC. Amino acid sequence: CSARQGAGYTF.

The chain uses TRBV2 and TRBJ1-5; the D is unclear. The CDR3 sequence is 17 residues long. V lost 0 bases and J 3 bases, leaving 15 bases between the germline ends. Looked up from germline, CDR1 is SNHLY and CDR2 is FYNNEI. CDR3 coding DNA: TGTGCCAGCAGTGAAGCGCGATGGGAGAGAATCAATCAGCCCCAGCATTTT. This sequence encodes CASSEARWERINQPQHF.